The 24 T cell receptor beta chains below were found in one sample sequenced in a study of T cells in Graves' hyperthyroidism and ophthalmopathy. The CDR3 regions of TCR beta were amplified from RNA transcripts. HTBI primers were employed in a first-round RT-PCR of the TCR CDR3. In TCRdb, the multiplex PCR reads were re-called with MiXCR into one record per CDR3 protein. The sample has about 530,000 distinct CDR3 sequences; over 15% are singletons. Sequenced input: blood. The source of these receptors is a woman in her late teens or twenties with Graves' ophthalmopathy.

This clonotype was counted a few times. The gene calls are TRBV12-3 or TRBV12-4 and TRBJ2-3, with 9 nucleotides matching TRBD2. V shed 3 bases, J shed 1 base, and the junction held 2 bases outside the gene matches. The CDR3 is 15 residues long. CDR3 in DNA: TGTGCCAGCAGTTTCCTAGCGGGACGCACAGATACGCAGTATTTT. It yields the protein CASSFLAGRTDTQYF.

This clonotype was observed at least ten times. V is TRBV2 and J is TRBJ2-7; 13 nucleotides match TRBD2. With V trimmed by 7 bases and J by 5 bases, 2 bases remained unmatched. The CDR3 is 13 amino acids. CDR1 SNHLY and CDR2 FYNNEI come from the germline V gene. CDR3 in amino acids: CASTGLAGDEQYF. The CDR3 nucleotides read TGTGCCAGCACCGGACTAGCGGGAGACGAGCAGTACTTC.

Ten or more counts support this clonotype. This chain joins TRBV10-3 and TRBJ2-7; D unresolved. CDR3 length: 15 amino acids. Germline V CDR1 and CDR2: ENHRY, SYGVKD. Trimming pared 3 bases from V and 1 base from J, leaving 13 bases between. The CDR3 nucleotides read TGTGCCATCAGTGAAAGTCAGGCCGCTTCCTACGAGCAGTACTTC. It codes for CAISESQAASYEQYF.

This chain connects TRBV28 to TRBJ1-5; D possibly corresponds to TRBD1 (5 bases). The CDR3 is made up of 17 amino acids. V dropped 3 bases and J dropped 2 bases, with 17 bases sitting between them. The germline CDR1 and CDR2 sequences are MDHEN and SYDVKM. The DNA of the CDR3 is TGTGCCAGCAGTTTCATTTCCGGCAGGGACCGCAATCAGCCCCAGCATTTT. This encodes CASSFISGRDRNQPQHF.

V usage is TRBV9 and J usage is TRBJ1-2; tentative D call: TRBD1 (6 bases). CDR3 length: 14 residues. V lost 1 base to trimming and J lost 13 bases, with 20 bases between them. Per germline, CDR1 SGDLS and CDR2 YYNGEE. The CDR3 spells CASSVSRDIALGTF. In nucleotides, the CDR3 is TGTGCCAGCAGCGTATCAAGGGACATTGCGCTAGGCACCTTC.

There are many counts of this clonotype. This chain links TRBV7-3 with TRBJ2-3, with 8 bases lining up with TRBD1. This CDR3 spans 16 amino acids. From germline, CDR1 is SGHTA and CDR2 FQGTGA. J gave up 3 bases and V 2 bases, and 7 bases lay outside the gene matches. CDR3 DNA sequence: TGTGCCAGCAGCTTAGGTGGTCGGACAGGGACAGATACGCAGTATTTT. Its translation is CASSLGGRTGTDTQYF. Complete variable domain (other parts from reference TRBV7-3 and TRBJ2-3): GAGVSQTPSNKVTEKGKYVELRCDPISGHTALYWYRQSLGQGPEFLIYFQGTGAADDSGLPNDRFFAVRPEGSVSTLKIQRTERGDSAVYLCASSLGGRTGTDTQYFGPGTRLTVL.

This clonotype showed up many times. The chain links TRBV11-1 to TRBJ1-2; tentatively, D is TRBD1 (5 bases). CDR3 size: 15 residues. The germline CDR1 and CDR2 sequences are SGHAT and FQDESV (reference sequence). V gave up 4 bases and J gave up 0 bases, with 12 bases separating them. In nucleotides, the CDR3 is TGTGCCAGCAGCTGGGACGCCCGTGCTAACTATGGCTACACCTTC. Amino acids: CASSWDARANYGYTF.

In its sample, this clonotype was seen many times. The rearrangement links TRBV7-3 to TRBJ2-1; possibly TRBD1 or TRBD2 for D (5 bases each). Trimming stripped 7 bases from V and 5 bases from J, with 15 bases between. The CDR3 contains 14 residues. Germline V gene sequence: CDR1 SGHTA, CDR2 FQGTGA. The CDR3 DNA is TGTGCCAGCAAAATGGGGGAAGAGAACAATGAGCAGTTCTTC. As protein: CASKMGEENNEQFF. Based on the CDR3 plus reference TRBV7-3 and TRBJ2-1, the full variable domain is GAGVSQTPSNKVTEKGKYVELRCDPISGHTALYWYRQSLGQGPEFLIYFQGTGAADDSGLPNDRFFAVRPEGSVSTLKIQRTERGDSAVYLCASKMGEENNEQFFGPGTRLTVL.

This chain joins TRBV11-2 and TRBJ2-5; D possibly corresponds to TRBD2 (5 bases). This CDR3 has 18 amino acids. The V and J ends lost 3 bases and 5 bases respectively, with 25 bases between them. Germline CDR1 reads SGHAT; CDR2 reads FQNNGV. In DNA, the CDR3 is TGTGCCAGCAGCTTTGGATCGCGGGCTCGGAGGAGTTCGGAGACCCAGTACTTC. It translates to CASSFGSRARRSSETQYF.

This clonotype was seen at least ten times. This chain links TRBV7-9 with TRBJ2-5; D might be TRBD1 (5 bases). Looked up from germline, CDR1 is SEHNR and CDR2 is FQNEAQ (reference sequence). V was trimmed by 2 bases and J by 5 bases, leaving 6 bases between them. This CDR3 spans 12 amino acids. The CDR3 loop is CASSLKGETQYF. The DNA of the CDR3 is TGTGCCAGCAGCTTAAAGGGGGAGACCCAGTACTTC.

There are many counts of this clonotype. The J gene is TRBJ1-5, the V gene TRBV28; 10 bases fit TRBD1. The trim removed 5 bases at V and 3 bases at J, leaving 10 bases unmatched. CDR3 length equals 17 residues. Germline V gives CDR1 MDHEN, CDR2 SYDVKM. The CDR3 protein is CASSELTGQGDNQPQHF. The CDR3 DNA follows: TGTGCCAGCAGTGAACTAACCGGACAGGGGGACAATCAGCCCCAGCATTTT. Filled out from reference TRBV28 and TRBJ1-5, the complete variable domain reads DVKVTQSSRYLVKRTGEKVFLECVQDMDHENMFWYRQDPGLGLRLIYFSYDVKMKEKGDIPEGYSVSREKKERFSLILESASTNQTSMYLCASSELTGQGDNQPQHFGDGTRLSIL.

This clonotype was counted only a few times. The chain employs TRBV5-5 and TRBJ1-1; 9 positions match TRBD1. The CDR3 runs 16 residues. Losses at the gene ends were 2 bases for V and 0 bases for J; bases not matched to a gene: 5. Germline lookup yields CDR1 SGHKS and CDR2 YYEKEE (reference sequence). In nucleotides, the CDR3 is TGTGCCAGCAGCTTCTTCGGACAGGGGCTGAACACTGAAGCTTTCTTT. Translating it yields CASSFFGQGLNTEAFF. The full variable domain, completed using reference TRBV5-5 and TRBJ1-1, is DAGVTQSPTHLIKTRGQQVTLRCSPISGHKSVSWYQQVLGQGPQFIFQYYEKEERGRGNFPDRFSARQFPNYSSELNVNALLLGDSALYLCASSFFGQGLNTEAFFGQGTRLTVV.

This clonotype has just a few counts. The chain uses TRBV19 and TRBJ2-5, with D tentatively TRBD2 (6 bases). CDR3 length: 17 residues. Per germline, CDR1 LNHDA and CDR2 SQIVND (reference sequence). V gave up 5 bases and J gave up 0 bases, with 19 bases separating them. The DNA for the CDR3 is TGTGCCAGTAGTCCACATCGACTAGACCCACACCAAGAGACCCAGTACTTC. Translating gives CASSPHRLDPHQETQYF.

Details on this clonotype: A read error may be the cause here, since a much bigger clone is one base away. The V and J genes are TRBV7-9 and TRBJ1-4, with D tentatively TRBD1 (6 bases). Germline-derived CDR1 and CDR2 are SEHNR and FQNEAQ (reference sequence). The ends were cut back, 8 bases at V and 13 bases at J, with 26 bases in the middle. There are 15 residues in the CDR3. Here the CDR3 reads CASQPSIDGGQILFF. Written as DNA, the CDR3 is TGTGCCAGCCAACCCTCTATCGACGGGGGACAAATACTGTTTTTT.

Note on this clonotype: An end of the junction does not agree with germline; a read error may underlie this. The CDR3 sequence: CASSLAEASSSSYNEQFF. The CDR3 DNA follows: TGTGCTAGCAGCTTAGCGGAGGCTAGCTCGAGCTCCTACAATGAGCAGTTCTTC. This chain links TRBV7-7 with TRBJ2-1; TRBD2 is a possible D gene (6 bases). This CDR3 spans 18 amino acids. The germline V gene encodes CDR1 SSHAT and CDR2 FNYEAQ (reference sequence).

This clonotype was seen repeatedly, ten times or more. This chain connects TRBV11-1 to TRBJ2-3, with 9 bases that match TRBD1. Per the germline V gene, CDR1 is SGHAT and CDR2 is FQDESV (reference sequence). The trim removed 3 bases at V and 0 bases at J, leaving 4 bases unmatched. CDR3 size: 16 residues. The CDR3 DNA sequence: TGTGCCAGCAGCTTGGGGACAGGGTCAAGCACAGATACGCAGTATTTT. It encodes CASSLGTGSSTDTQYF.

This rearrangement joins TRBV29-1 to TRBJ1-4, with 9 bases fitting TRBD1. CDR1 SQVTM and CDR2 ANQGSEA come from the germline V gene. CDR3 length: 13 amino acids. V shed 7 bases and J 8 bases; nucleotides not matched to a gene: 8. The CDR3: CSADLGQGEKLFF. The CDR3 DNA reads TGCAGCGCGGACCTAGGACAGGGGGAAAAACTGTTTTTT.

This clonotype was seen many times. The chain joins TRBV30 to TRBJ1-2, with D tentatively TRBD1 (5 bases). Germline V gene sequence: CDR1 GTSNPN, CDR2 SVGIG (reference sequence). The germline V and J ends were trimmed by 1 base and 8 bases, with 14 bases remaining between them. The CDR3 runs to 13 residues. CDR3 nucleotides: TGTGCCTGGAGTGATGGCCAGGGTAAGGGCTACACCTTC. It encodes CAWSDGQGKGYTF.

V is TRBV5-1 and J is TRBJ2-2; D is perhaps TRBD2 (5 bases). CDR1 is SGHRS and CDR2 is YFSETQ in the germline V gene. The CDR3 contains 15 residues. The V and J ends lost 2 bases and 6 bases respectively, with 14 bases between them. Here the CDR3 DNA reads TGCGCCAGCAGCTTCGACGGAGGTTTGTCCGGGGAGCTGTTTTTT. Its protein product is CASSFDGGLSGELFF. The entire variable domain, with the rest obtained from reference TRBV5-1 and TRBJ2-2, is as follows: KAGVTQTPRYLIKTRGQQVTLSCSPISGHRSVSWYQQTPGQGLQFLFEYFSETQRNKGNFPGRFSGRQFSNSRSEMNVSTLELGDSALYLCASSFDGGLSGELFFGEGSRLTVL.

This clonotype has ten or more counts. The chain is built from TRBV7-3 and TRBJ2-1; TRBD2 matches 9 bases. The length of the CDR3 is 16 residues. The J segment lost 4 bases and the V segment lost 3 bases, leaving 7 bases of the junction unmatched. CDR1 and CDR2 from the germline V gene are SGHTA and FQGTGA. The CDR3 region is CASSLTSGAGYNEQFF. The DNA for the CDR3 is TGTGCCAGCAGCTTGACTAGCGGAGCGGGATACAATGAGCAGTTCTTC.

Regarding this clonotype: This clone may be a read error of a much larger clone one base away. The rearrangement uses TRBV12-3 or TRBV12-4 and TRBJ1-2; TRBD1 aligns across 7 bases. The junction had 15 bases not matched to a gene; V was cut back by 5 bases and J by 6 bases. This CDR3 region has 16 residues. In DNA form, the CDR3 reads TGTGCCAGCAGTACCGAAGGGGGCCCATCAAGCGATGGCTACACCTTC. Translated: CASSTEGGPSSDGYTF.

The chain is built from TRBV3-1 and TRBJ2-3, with D possibly TRBD2 on 5 matching bases. The CDR3 is made up of 15 amino acids. Trimming left V 0 bases short and J 6 bases short, with 13 bases between. Germline V lookup: CDR1 LGHDT, CDR2 YNNKEL (reference sequence). Written as DNA, the CDR3 is TGTGCCAGCAGCCAAGATCCCACGAGCGGCGATACGCAGTATTTT. The encoded protein is CASSQDPTSGDTQYF.

V usage is TRBV18 and J usage is TRBJ2-7, with D maybe TRBD2 (5 bases). Trimming shortened V by 2 bases and J by 2 bases, and 7 bases separated the two germline ends. CDR1 and CDR2 (germline): KGHSH, LQKENI. This CDR3 spans 13 amino acids. The CDR3 DNA reads TGTGCCAGCTCACCAGAGGGCCCCTACGAGCAGTACTTC. Protein product: CASSPEGPYEQYF.

Comments on this clonotype: Given a much more abundant clone one base away, this may be a read error. The rearrangement uses TRBV12-3 or TRBV12-4 and TRBJ2-2; 7 bases are shared with TRBD2. After removal of 11 bases from V and 1 base from J, the junction contained 1 base not matched to a gene. The CDR3 totals 12 residues. In nucleotides, the CDR3 is TGTGCCGGCGGGAGGAACACCGGGGAGCTGTTTTTT. Its protein product is CAGGRNTGELFF.